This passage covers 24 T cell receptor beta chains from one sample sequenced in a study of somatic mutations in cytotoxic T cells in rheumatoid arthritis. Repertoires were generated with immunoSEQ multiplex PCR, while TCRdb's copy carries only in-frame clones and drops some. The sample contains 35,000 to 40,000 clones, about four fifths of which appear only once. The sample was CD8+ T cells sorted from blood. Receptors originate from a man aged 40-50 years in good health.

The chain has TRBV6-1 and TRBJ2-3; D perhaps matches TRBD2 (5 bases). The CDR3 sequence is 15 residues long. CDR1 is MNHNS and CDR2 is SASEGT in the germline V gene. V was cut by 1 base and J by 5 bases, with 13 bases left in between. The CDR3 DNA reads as TGTGCCAGCAGTGAAGGTAGGGCCGGGATAGATACGCAGTATTTT. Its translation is CASSEGRAGIDTQYF.

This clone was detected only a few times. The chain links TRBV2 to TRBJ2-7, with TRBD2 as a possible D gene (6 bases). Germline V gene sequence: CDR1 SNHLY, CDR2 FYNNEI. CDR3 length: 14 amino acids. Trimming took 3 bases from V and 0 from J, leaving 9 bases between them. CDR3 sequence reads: CASSDPDYSYEQYF. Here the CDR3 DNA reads TGTGCCAGCAGTGATCCGGACTACTCCTACGAGCAGTACTTC.

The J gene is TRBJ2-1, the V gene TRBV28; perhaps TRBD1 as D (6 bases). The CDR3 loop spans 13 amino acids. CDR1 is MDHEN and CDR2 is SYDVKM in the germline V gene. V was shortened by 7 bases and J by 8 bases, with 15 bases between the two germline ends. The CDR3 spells CASNSPGGYEQFF. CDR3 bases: TGTGCCAGCAATTCCCCTGGGGGCTATGAGCAGTTCTTC.

CDR3 bases: TGTGCCAGCACCAGCGCCGTCGACTCTGGAAACACCATATATTTT. Translation gives CASTSAVDSGNTIYF. The rearrangement links TRBV25-1 to TRBJ1-3; the D is unclear. Germline-derived CDR1 and CDR2 are MGHDK and SYGVNS. The germline V and J ends were trimmed by 7 bases and 0 bases, with 13 bases remaining between them. This CDR3 has 15 amino acids.

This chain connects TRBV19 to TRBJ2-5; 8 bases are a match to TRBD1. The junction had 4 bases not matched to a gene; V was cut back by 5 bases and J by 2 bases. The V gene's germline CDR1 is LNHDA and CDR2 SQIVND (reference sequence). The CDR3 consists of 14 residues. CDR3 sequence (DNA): TGTGCCAGTAGTCCCCGGACAGGGCAAGAGACCCAGTACTTC. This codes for CASSPRTGQETQYF.

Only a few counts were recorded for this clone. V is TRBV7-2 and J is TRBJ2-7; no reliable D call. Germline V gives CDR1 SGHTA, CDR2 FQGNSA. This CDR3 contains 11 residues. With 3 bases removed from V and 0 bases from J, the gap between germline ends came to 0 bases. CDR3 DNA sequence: TGTGCCAGCAGCTTCTCCTACGAGCAGTACTTC. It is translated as CASSFSYEQYF.

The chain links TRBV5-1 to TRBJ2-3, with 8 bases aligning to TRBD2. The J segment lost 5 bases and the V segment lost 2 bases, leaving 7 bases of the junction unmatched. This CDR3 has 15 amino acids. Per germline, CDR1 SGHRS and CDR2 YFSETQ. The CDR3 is CASSFTREAVDTQYF. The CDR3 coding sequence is TGCGCCAGCAGCTTTACGCGGGAGGCTGTAGATACGCAGTATTTT.

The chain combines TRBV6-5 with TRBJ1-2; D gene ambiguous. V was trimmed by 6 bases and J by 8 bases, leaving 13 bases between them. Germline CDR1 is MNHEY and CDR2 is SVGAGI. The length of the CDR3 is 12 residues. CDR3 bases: TGTGCCAGCAGCCCGGCGGATCGAGGCTACACCTTC. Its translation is CASSPADRGYTF.

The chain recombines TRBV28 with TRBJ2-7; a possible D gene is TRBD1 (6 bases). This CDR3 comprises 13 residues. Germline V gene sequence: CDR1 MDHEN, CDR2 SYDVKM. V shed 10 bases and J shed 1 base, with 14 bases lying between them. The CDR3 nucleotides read TGTGCCACCGCTGGGACATTGTCCTACGAGCAGTACTTC. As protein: CATAGTLSYEQYF.

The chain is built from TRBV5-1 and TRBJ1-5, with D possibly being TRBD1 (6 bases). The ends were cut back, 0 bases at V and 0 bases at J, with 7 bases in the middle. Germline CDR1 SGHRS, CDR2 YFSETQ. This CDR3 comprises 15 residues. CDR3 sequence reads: CASSLGQVSNQPQHF. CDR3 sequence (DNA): TGCGCCAGCAGCTTGGGACAGGTTAGCAATCAGCCCCAGCATTTT. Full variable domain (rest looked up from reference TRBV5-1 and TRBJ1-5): KAGVTQTPRYLIKTRGQQVTLSCSPISGHRSVSWYQQTPGQGLQFLFEYFSETQRNKGNFPGRFSGRQFSNSRSEMNVSTLELGDSALYLCASSLGQVSNQPQHFGDGTRLSIL.

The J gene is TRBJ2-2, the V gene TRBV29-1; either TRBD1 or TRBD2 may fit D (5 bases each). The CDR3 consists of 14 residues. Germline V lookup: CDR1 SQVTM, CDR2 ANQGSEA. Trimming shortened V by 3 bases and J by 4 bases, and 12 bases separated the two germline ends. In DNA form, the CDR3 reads TGCAGCGTTGAGGGGGAGACGGGCACCGGGGAGCTGTTTTTT. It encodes CSVEGETGTGELFF.

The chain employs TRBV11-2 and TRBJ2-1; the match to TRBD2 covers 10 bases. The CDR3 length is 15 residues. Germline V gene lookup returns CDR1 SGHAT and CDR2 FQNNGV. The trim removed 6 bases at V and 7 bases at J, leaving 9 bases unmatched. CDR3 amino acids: CASRPSSGSMNEQFF. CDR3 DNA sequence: TGTGCCAGCAGACCTTCTAGCGGGAGTATGAATGAGCAGTTCTTC. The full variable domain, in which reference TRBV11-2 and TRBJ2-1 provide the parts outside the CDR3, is EAGVAQSPRYKIIEKRQSVAFWCNPISGHATLYWYQQILGQGPKLLIQFQNNGVVDDSQLPKDRFSAERLKGVDSTLKIQPAKLEDSAVYLCASRPSSGSMNEQFFGPGTRLTVL.

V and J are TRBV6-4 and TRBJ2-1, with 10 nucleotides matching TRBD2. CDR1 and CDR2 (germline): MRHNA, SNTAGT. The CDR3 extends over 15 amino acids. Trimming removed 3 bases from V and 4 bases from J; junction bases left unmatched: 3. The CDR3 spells CASSDAAGGYNEQFF. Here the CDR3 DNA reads TGTGCCAGCAGTGATGCAGCGGGAGGGTACAATGAGCAGTTCTTC.

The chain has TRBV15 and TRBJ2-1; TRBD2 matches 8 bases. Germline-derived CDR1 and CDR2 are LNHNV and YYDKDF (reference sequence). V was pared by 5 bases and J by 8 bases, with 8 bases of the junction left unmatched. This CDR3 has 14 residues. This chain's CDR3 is CATSRRSGGDEQFF. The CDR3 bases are TGTGCCACCAGCCGAAGGAGCGGGGGCGATGAGCAGTTCTTC.

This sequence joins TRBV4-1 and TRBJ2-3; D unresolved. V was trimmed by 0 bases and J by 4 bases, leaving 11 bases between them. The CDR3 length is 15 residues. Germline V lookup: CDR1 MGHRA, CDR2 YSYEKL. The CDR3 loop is CASSQDNPVPDTQYF. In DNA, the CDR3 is TGCGCCAGCAGCCAAGATAATCCAGTCCCAGATACGCAGTATTTT.

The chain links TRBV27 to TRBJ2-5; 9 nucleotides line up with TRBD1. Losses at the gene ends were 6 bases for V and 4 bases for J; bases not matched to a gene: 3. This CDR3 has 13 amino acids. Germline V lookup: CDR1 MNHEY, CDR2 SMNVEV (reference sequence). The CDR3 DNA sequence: TGTGCCAGCAGCGCACAGGGGGCAGAGACCCAGTACTTC. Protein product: CASSAQGAETQYF.

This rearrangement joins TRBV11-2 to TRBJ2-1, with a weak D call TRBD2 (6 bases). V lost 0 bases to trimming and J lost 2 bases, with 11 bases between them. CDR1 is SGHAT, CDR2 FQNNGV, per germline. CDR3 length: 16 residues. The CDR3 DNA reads TGTGCCAGCAGCTTAGAGGCGGGACTCCCCTACAATGAGCAGTTCTTC. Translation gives CASSLEAGLPYNEQFF.

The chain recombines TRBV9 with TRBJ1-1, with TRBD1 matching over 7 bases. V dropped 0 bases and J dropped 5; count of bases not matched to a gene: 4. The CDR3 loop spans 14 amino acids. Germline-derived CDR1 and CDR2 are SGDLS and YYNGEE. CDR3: CASSVGGGRTEAFF. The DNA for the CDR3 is TGTGCCAGCAGCGTAGGAGGGGGCAGAACTGAAGCTTTCTTT.

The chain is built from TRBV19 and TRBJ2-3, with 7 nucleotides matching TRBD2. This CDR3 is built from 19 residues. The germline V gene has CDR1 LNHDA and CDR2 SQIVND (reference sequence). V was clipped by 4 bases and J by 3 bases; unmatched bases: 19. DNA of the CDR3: TGTGCCAGTAGTACCCGCCCCTTTCGAGCGGGGTTAGGGACAGATACGCAGTATTTT. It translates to CASSTRPFRAGLGTDTQYF.

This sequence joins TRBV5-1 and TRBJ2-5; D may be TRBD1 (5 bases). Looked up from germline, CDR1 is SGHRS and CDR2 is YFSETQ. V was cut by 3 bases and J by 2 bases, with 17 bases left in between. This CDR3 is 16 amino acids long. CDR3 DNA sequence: TGCGCCAGCAGCTCACATAAGGACACTACTCAAGAGACCCAGTACTTC. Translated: CASSSHKDTTQETQYF.

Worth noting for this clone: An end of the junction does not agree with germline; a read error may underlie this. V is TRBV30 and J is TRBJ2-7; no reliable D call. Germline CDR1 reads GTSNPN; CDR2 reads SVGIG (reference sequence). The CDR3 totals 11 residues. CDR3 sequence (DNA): TGTGCCTGGAGTGTAACCTACGAGTTGGACTTC. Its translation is CAWSVTYELDF.

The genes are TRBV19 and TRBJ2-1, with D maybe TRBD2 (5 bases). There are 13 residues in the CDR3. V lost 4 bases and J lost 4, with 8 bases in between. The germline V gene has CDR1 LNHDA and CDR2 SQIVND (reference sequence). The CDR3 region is CASSTTGYNEQFF. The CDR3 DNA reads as TGTGCCAGTAGTACGACGGGATACAATGAGCAGTTCTTC.

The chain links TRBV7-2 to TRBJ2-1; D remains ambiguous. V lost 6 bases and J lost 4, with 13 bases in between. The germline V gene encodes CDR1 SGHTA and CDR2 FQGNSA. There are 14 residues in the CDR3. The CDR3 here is CASRTLLGYNEQFF. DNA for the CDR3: TGTGCCAGCAGAACCCTGTTGGGGTACAATGAGCAGTTCTTC.

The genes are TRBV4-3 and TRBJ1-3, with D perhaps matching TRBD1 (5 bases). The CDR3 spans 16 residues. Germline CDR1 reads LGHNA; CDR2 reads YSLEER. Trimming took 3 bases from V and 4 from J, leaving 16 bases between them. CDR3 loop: CASSHLLGREGNTIYF. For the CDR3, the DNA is TGCGCCAGCAGCCACCTCTTGGGCAGGGAAGGAAACACCATATATTTT.